Reported below is one T cell receptor beta chain. Its antigen is not identified. The source of the sample is a study of cytomegalovirus exposure and HLA in healthy donors. Study-level points and caveats: In an earlier analysis, productive rearrangement rates for most beta V segments clustered near 87% or 30%. Available immune exposure information covered CMV serostatus only. Clonal expansion, a later analysis showed, was greater in HLA-associated TCR beta chains than in equally common others.

The PCR made use of 60 Vbeta and 13 Jbeta primers. Using immunoSEQ multiplex PCR, the repertoire was profiled, and TCRdb retains in-frame clones only, with some absent. In the table there are 120,000 or so clones, about 74% of which are singletons. This CDR3 spans 15 amino acids. The source material was PBMCs. This sequence was found in a woman between 50 and 59 years old in good health and CMV-seropositive. The chain links TRBV21-1 to TRBJ2-3; the table's D gene call, TRBD2, was not cross checked with the DNA. TRBV21-1 is a recognized pseudogene. The DNA for the CDR3 is TGTGCCAGCCTACTTGGGCTAGCGAGCACAGATACGCAGTATTTT. Translating it yields CASLLGLASTDTQYF.